This entry lists 13 T cell receptor beta chains sequenced from one sample in a study of T cell responses to AZD1222 COVID-19 vaccine. The repertoire was sequenced with immunoSEQ multiplex PCR; TCRdb's copy has only in-frame clones and lacks some. Found here are roughly 130,000 clones, about 88% of them singletons; the top ten hold under 9.5%. The sequencing here drew on peripheral blood, taken on day 0 of AZD1222 vaccination. The origin of the receptors is an adult in good health.

About this clone itself: The junction differs from germline at one of its ends, possibly a read error. CDR3 nucleotide sequence: TGTGCCAGCAGCCTAGCCCTGGGCCGAACCTACGAGCAGTACTTC. Residues: CASSLALGRTYEQYF. V usage is TRBV7-2 and J usage is TRBJ2-7; the D gene is possibly TRBD2 (5 bases). CDR3 length: 15 amino acids. Germline V gene data show CDR1 as SGHTA and CDR2 as FQGNSA. Based on the CDR3 plus reference TRBV7-2 and TRBJ2-7, the full variable domain is GAGVSQSPSNKVTEKGKDVELRCDPISGHTALYWYRQSLGQGLEFLIYFQGNSAPDKSGLPSDRFSAERTGGSVSTLTIQRTQQEDSAVYLCASSLALGRTYEQYFGPGTRLTVT.

The J gene is TRBJ2-3, the V gene TRBV10-3; TRBD1 matches at 9 bases. The J segment lost 1 base and the V segment lost 6 bases, leaving 5 bases of the junction unmatched. The CDR3 runs to 15 residues. From germline, CDR1 is ENHRY and CDR2 SYGVKD. The CDR3 sequence: CAIRGQGPGTDTQYF. For the CDR3, the DNA is TGTGCCATCAGGGGACAGGGTCCCGGCACAGATACGCAGTATTTT.

This chain joins TRBV10-3 and TRBJ2-7, with TRBD1 as a possible D gene (6 bases). The V gene lost 0 bases and the J gene lost 4 bases, with 16 bases spanning the gap. There are 16 residues in the CDR3. In germline, CDR1 is ENHRY, CDR2 SYGVKD. The CDR3 reads CAISESRGRGDYEQYF. In DNA form, the CDR3 reads TGTGCCATCAGTGAGTCCCGCGGCAGGGGTGATTACGAGCAGTACTTC.

A note on this clone: This sample also contains other DNA sequences that code for the same CDR3. The rearrangement uses TRBV7-9 and TRBJ1-2; the D is unclear. The CDR3 is 13 residues long. The V and J ends lost 5 bases and 0 bases respectively, with 7 bases between them. Germline V gene sequence: CDR1 SEHNR, CDR2 FQNEAQ (reference sequence). CDR3: CASSPAANYGYTF. As DNA, the CDR3 is TGTGCCAGCAGCCCCGCGGCTAACTATGGCTACACCTTC.

The V and J genes are TRBV10-2 and TRBJ1-2; D is unresolved. This CDR3 is 15 amino acids long. Germline V gene data show CDR1 as WSHSY and CDR2 as SAAADI. V shed 5 bases and J shed 5 bases, with 18 bases lying between them. The DNA of the CDR3 is TGCGCCAGCAGTCCCGACCGTATGAGGAATTATGGCTACACCTTC. It translates to CASSPDRMRNYGYTF.

The J gene is TRBJ1-1, the V gene TRBV28, with D hard to call. CDR3 length equals 14 residues. V was clipped by 2 bases and J by 1 base, with 8 bases between them. From germline, CDR1 is MDHEN and CDR2 SYDVKM. DNA of the CDR3: TGTGCCAGCAGTTTAGTACCGGGGAACACTGAAGCTTTCTTT. It encodes CASSLVPGNTEAFF. The full variable domain, its missing parts supplied by reference TRBV28 and TRBJ1-1, is DVKVTQSSRYLVKRTGEKVFLECVQDMDHENMFWYRQDPGLGLRLIYFSYDVKMKEKGDIPEGYSVSREKKERFSLILESASTNQTSMYLCASSLVPGNTEAFFGQGTRLTVV.

This chain joins TRBV10-3 and TRBJ1-2; D unresolved. Germline V gene data show CDR1 as ENHRY and CDR2 as SYGVKD. The CDR3 length is 14 residues. The germline V and J ends were trimmed by 0 bases and 8 bases, with 13 bases remaining between them. The CDR3 loop is CAISESATGGGYTF. DNA for the CDR3: TGTGCCATCAGTGAGTCAGCGACGGGCGGAGGCTACACCTTC.

Worth noting for this clone: This sample also contains other DNA sequences that code for the same CDR3. The rearrangement joins TRBV3-1 (or the pseudogene TRBV3-2) to TRBJ2-5; D unclear. This CDR3 is built from 11 residues. Per germline, CDR1 LGHDT and CDR2 YNNKEL (reference sequence). The V and J ends lost 4 bases and 2 bases respectively, with 2 bases between them. As DNA, the CDR3 is TGTGCCAGCAGCCTTCAAGAGACCCAGTACTTC. This encodes CASSLQETQYF.

The V gene is TRBV4-1, the J gene TRBJ2-5; 14 bases match TRBD2. Germline CDR1 and CDR2: MGHRA and YSYEKL. CDR3 size: 16 residues. The J segment lost 4 bases and the V segment lost 2 bases, leaving 3 bases of the junction unmatched. The CDR3 DNA is TGCGCCAGCAGCCAACCGGGACTAGCGGGAGTAGAGACCCAGTACTTC. It is translated as CASSQPGLAGVETQYF.

The rearrangement uses TRBV6-2 or TRBV6-3 and TRBJ1-2; 7 bases are shared with TRBD1. Germline CDR1 and CDR2: MNHEY and SVGEGT. The junction had 5 bases not matched to a gene; V was cut back by 0 bases and J by 4 bases. This CDR3 has 15 amino acids. The CDR3 DNA reads TGTGCCAGCAGTTACTCGATCGCAGGGGGCTATGGCTACACCTTC. Amino acid sequence: CASSYSIAGGYGYTF.

CDR3 coding DNA: TGTGCCAGCAGTTCACCGGGACGGGCGTATTCACCCCTCCACTTT. This codes for CASSSPGRAYSPLHF. This chain connects TRBV27 to TRBJ1-6, with D perhaps matching TRBD1 (5 bases). CDR3 length equals 15 residues. The ends were cut back, 4 bases at V and 8 bases at J, with 15 bases in the middle. Germline loops: CDR1 MNHEY, CDR2 SMNVEV (reference sequence).

The DNA for the CDR3 is TGTGCCAGCAGCCCGAAACAGGGGAGCTCCTACAATGAGCAGTTCTTC. Protein product: CASSPKQGSSYNEQFF. The chain links TRBV7-9 to TRBJ2-1, with 7 bases fitting TRBD1. In germline, CDR1 is SEHNR, CDR2 FQNEAQ (reference sequence). The CDR3 has 16 amino acids. The V and J ends lost 5 bases and 0 bases, in that order; junction bases with no gene match: 7.

The chain carries TRBV19 and TRBJ1-5, with D unclear. The length of the CDR3 is 16 residues. The V gene's germline CDR1 is LNHDA and CDR2 SQIVND (reference sequence). Trimming removed 1 base at V and 2 bases at J, with 12 bases between. The chain's CDR3 is CASSIVLGIGNQPQHF. DNA of the CDR3: TGTGCCAGTAGTATAGTGCTGGGGATCGGCAATCAGCCCCAGCATTTT.